The 3 T cell receptor beta chains given below trace back to one sample, sequenced in a study of cytomegalovirus exposure and HLA in healthy donors. Vbeta (60) and Jbeta (13) primers were used in the PCR. Assay used: immunoSEQ multiplex PCR; TCRdb lists only in-frame clones, some missing. The sample lists approximately 220,000 clones, around 80% occurring once. Sequencing input: PBMCs. These receptors came from a man between 18 and 29 years old in good health and CMV-seronegative.

Concerning this clone: One end of the junction does not line up with germline, which may come from a read error. This rearrangement joins TRBV7-9 to TRBJ2-7; D may be TRBD1 (6 bases). The CDR3 loop spans 16 amino acids. CDR1 is SEHNR and CDR2 is FQNEAQ in the germline V gene (reference sequence). The CDR3 nucleotides are TGTTCCAGCAGCGCCAAAACAGGGACCCACTCCTACGAGCAGTACTTC. It specifies CSSSAKTGTHSYEQYF. The full variable domain, with the rest looked up from reference TRBV7-9 and TRBJ2-7, is DTGVSQNPRHKITKRGQNVTFRCDPISEHNRLYWYRQTLGQGPEFLTYFQNEAQLEKSRLLSDRFSAERPKGSFSTLEIQRTEQGDSAMYLCSSSAKTGTHSYEQYFGPGTRLTVT.

There are a few counts of this clone. This sequence joins TRBV5-4 and TRBJ1-2; 7 positions match TRBD1. The junction had 10 bases not matched to a gene; V was cut back by 1 base and J by 7 bases. This CDR3 has 15 residues. The germline gives CDR1 SGHNT, CDR2 YYREEE (reference sequence). The CDR3 nucleotides are TGTGCCAGCAGCTTGACGGACAGGCCAGAACGTGGCTACACCTTC. Encoded protein: CASSLTDRPERGYTF.

The chain employs TRBV28 and TRBJ2-1; 7 bases fit TRBD2. The CDR3 is made up of 17 amino acids. Trimming cost V 1 base and J 0 bases; bases outside gene matches: 6. Germline-derived CDR1 and CDR2 are MDHEN and SYDVKM. The CDR3 coding sequence is TGTGCCAGCAGTTTATTGGGCGGCGGGAGCTCCTACAATGAGCAGTTCTTC. It yields the protein CASSLLGGGSSYNEQFF. Using reference TRBV28 and TRBJ2-1 for the parts outside the CDR3, the full variable domain is DVKVTQSSRYLVKRTGEKVFLECVQDMDHENMFWYRQDPGLGLRLIYFSYDVKMKEKGDIPEGYSVSREKKERFSLILESASTNQTSMYLCASSLLGGGSSYNEQFFGPGTRLTVL.